This T cell receptor (beta chain) was documented in a study of blood T cell repertoires in COVID-19. As for the study in general: The United States, Italy and Spain provided the acute and convalescent COVID-19 samples. T cells, B-cell-depleted T cells, or PBMCs provided the cDNA or gDNA that served as material.

The CDR3 loop spans 13 amino acids. Trimming pared 3 bases from V and 2 bases from J, leaving 7 bases between. Produced via immunoSEQ multiplex PCR; TCRdb's table is partial and in-frame only. Found here are 75,000 to 95,000 clones, about 78% of them singletons; the top ten hold approximately 40%. This TCR derives from a man in his 60s with COVID-19, enrolled during active disease. The chain employs TRBV12-3 or TRBV12-4 and TRBJ2-5, with a weak D call TRBD1 (5 bases). Sequenced material: peripheral blood. The CDR3 region has the DNA TGTGCCAGCAGTTTCAGGGATCAAGAGACCCAGTACTTC. Its protein product is CASSFRDQETQYF.